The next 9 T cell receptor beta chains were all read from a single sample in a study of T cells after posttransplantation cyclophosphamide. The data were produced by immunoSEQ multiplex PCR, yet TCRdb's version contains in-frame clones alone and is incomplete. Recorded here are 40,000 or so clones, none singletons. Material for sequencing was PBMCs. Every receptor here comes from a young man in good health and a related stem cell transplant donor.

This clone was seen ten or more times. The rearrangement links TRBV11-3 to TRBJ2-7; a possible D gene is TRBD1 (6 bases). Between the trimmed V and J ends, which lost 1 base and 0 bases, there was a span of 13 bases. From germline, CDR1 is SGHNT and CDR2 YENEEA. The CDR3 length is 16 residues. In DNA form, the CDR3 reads TGTGCCAGCAGCTTAGGCGGTGGGGGCAGCTCCTACGAGCAGTACTTC. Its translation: CASSLGGGGSSYEQYF.

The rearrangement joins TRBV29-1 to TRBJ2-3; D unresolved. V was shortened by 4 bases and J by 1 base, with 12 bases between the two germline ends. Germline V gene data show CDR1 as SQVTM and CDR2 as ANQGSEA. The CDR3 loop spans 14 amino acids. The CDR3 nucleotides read TGCAGCGTTGTCGAGCCGCCGGGCACAGATACGCAGTATTTT. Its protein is CSVVEPPGTDTQYF.

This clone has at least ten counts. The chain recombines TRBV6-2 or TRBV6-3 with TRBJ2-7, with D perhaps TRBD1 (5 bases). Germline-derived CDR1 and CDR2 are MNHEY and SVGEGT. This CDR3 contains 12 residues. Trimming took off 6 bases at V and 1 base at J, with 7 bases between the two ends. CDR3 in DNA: TGTGCCAGCAGCCGGACATCCTACGAGCAGTACTTC. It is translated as CASSRTSYEQYF.

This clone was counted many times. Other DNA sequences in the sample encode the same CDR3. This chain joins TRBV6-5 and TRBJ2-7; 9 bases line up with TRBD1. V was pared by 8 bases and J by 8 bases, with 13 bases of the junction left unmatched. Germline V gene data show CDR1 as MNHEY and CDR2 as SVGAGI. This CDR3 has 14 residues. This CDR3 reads CASWAGTGTRQQYF. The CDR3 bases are TGTGCCAGCTGGGCCGGGACAGGGACCCGTCAGCAGTACTTC.

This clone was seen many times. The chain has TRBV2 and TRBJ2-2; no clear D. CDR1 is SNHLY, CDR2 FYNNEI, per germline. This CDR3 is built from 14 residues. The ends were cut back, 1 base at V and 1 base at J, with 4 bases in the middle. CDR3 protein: CASSEVQNTGELFF. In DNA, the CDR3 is TGTGCCAGCAGTGAAGTACAGAACACCGGGGAGCTGTTTTTT.

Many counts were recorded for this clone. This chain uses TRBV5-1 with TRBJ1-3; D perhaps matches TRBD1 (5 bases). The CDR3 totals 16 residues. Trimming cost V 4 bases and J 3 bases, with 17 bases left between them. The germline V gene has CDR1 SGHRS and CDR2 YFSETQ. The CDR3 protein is CASSHYDSLSGNTIYF. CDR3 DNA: TGCGCCAGCAGCCATTACGACAGCCTAAGTGGAAACACCATATATTTT.

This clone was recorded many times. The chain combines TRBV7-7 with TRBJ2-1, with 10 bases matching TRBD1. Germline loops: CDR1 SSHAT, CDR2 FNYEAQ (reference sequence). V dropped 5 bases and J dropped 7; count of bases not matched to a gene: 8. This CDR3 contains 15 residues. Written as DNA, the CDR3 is TGTGCCAGCAGCCAGGACAGGGGGATTGGGAATGAGCAGTTCTTC. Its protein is CASSQDRGIGNEQFF.

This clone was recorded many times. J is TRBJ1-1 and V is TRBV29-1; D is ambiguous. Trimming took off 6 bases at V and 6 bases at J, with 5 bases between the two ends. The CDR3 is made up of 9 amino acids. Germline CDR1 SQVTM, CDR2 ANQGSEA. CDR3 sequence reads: CSVTPEAFF. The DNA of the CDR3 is TGCAGCGTCACACCTGAAGCTTTCTTT.

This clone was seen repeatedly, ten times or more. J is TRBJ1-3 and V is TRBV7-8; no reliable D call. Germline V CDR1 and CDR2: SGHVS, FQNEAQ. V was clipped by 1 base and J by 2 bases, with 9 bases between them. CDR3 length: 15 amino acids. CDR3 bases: TGTGCCAGCAGCTTAGGAGGGCGTACTGGAAACACCATATATTTT. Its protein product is CASSLGGRTGNTIYF.